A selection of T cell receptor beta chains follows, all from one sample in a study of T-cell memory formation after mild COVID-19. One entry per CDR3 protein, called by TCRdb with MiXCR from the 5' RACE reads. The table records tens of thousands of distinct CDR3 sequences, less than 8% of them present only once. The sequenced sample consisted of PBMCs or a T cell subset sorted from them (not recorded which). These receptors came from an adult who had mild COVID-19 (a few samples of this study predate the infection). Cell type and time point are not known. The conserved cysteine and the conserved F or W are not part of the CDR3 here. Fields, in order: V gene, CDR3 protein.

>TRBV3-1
ASSPYMTGTGNTGELF
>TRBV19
ASHEAGGNTGELF
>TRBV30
AWSPDRMNTEAF
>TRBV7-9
ASTSSGSYEQY
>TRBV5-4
ASSFGQTDTQY
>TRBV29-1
SVAGFEEQF
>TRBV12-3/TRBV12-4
ASRQGVQETQY
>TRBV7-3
ASSQTGGSSNEQF
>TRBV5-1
ASSYRAKGATIY
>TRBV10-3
AISKDSQETQY
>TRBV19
ASSIRDYGYT
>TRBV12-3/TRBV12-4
ASSDSGRGSDTQY
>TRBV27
ATRPYSGANVLT
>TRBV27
ASSPRQGHRYEQY
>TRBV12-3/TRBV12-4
ASSLIATSGRPKGF
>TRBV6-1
ASSEAISPGTYEQY
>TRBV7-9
ASAKGQGSTDTQY
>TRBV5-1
ASSPIQGQGGNEQF
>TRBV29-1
SVEQPLNTEAF
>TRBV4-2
ASRHLTGTGVNEPQH
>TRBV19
ASSPWTGNTGELF
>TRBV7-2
ASSLYRDWAF
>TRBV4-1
ASSPGLAGYSTDTQY
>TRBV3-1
ASRRTSGSYNEQF
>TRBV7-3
ASSWTENTGELF
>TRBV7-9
ASSSGLGEYEQY
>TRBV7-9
ASSLGSSGRGEQY
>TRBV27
ASSLGDRGRGTDTQY
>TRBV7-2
ASSLRGPGDTQY
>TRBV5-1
ASSLDRDYEQY
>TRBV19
ASSRRVQETQY
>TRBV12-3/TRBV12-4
ASSRGVEPQH
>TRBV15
ATREGDSSYEQY
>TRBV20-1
SARVSGDSQPQH
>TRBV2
ASSAGTHSTDTQY
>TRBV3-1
ASSQDWRGNEQF
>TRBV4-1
ASSPQSTRDRHTYEQY
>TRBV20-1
SAPGTKNIQY
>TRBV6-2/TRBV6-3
ASSYSSPRDTEAF
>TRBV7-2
ASSLERQETQY
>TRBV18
ASSPLRWNGYT
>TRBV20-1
SAPDRVNTEAF
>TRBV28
ASSLREGPQH
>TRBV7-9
ASSFSVHYNEQF
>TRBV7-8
ASSPRGRANTGELF
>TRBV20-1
SAREVTTDEQY
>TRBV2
ASSERRQRNTEAF
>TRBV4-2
ASSRRTSGEHNEQF
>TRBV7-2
ASSKTRGGDTQY
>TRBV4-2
ASSQEVQVNTEAF
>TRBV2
ASKSRANHYGYT
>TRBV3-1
ASSQARRAEQF
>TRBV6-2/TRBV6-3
ASSYSLTNYGYT
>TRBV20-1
SARGPIAGGYNEQF
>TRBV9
ASSAGGIYEQY
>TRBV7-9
ASARTVQQPQH
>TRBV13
ASSLGGLYEQY